These 16 T cell receptor beta chains were sequenced from one sample in a study of response to subunit inactivated influenza vaccine. TCRdb re-derived calls from the RT-PCR reads in MiXCR, one entry per CDR3 protein. This repertoire shows over 800,000 distinct CDR3 sequences, about 20% found once; its top ten account for roughly a tenth. This specimen was PBMCs from blood, taken about 5 days after vaccination. The receptors here all came from a man aged 50 to 59 who received an inactivated influenza vaccine.

This chain joins TRBV14 and TRBJ2-7; 8 bases line up with TRBD1. V lost 5 bases, J lost 4 bases, and 4 bases stayed unmatched. The germline gives CDR1 SGHDN, CDR2 FVKESK. CDR3 length equals 13 residues. CDR3 loop: CASSWTGYYEQYF. CDR3 DNA sequence: TGTGCCAGCAGCTGGACAGGGTATTACGAGCAGTACTTC.

This clonotype has just a few counts. Here the CDR3 DNA reads TGCGCCAGCAGCTTGGCCGTAAACAATGAGCAGTTCTTC. Translation gives CASSLAVNNEQFF. The V gene is TRBV5-1, the J gene TRBJ2-1; the D is unclear. The CDR3 has 13 residues. Trimming pared 0 bases from V and 5 bases from J, leaving 6 bases between. Germline lookup yields CDR1 SGHRS and CDR2 YFSETQ.

The V call is TRBV12-3 or TRBV12-4, the J call TRBJ2-3; 9 bases align to TRBD2. After removal of 3 bases from V and 2 bases from J, the junction contained 3 bases not matched to a gene. This CDR3 contains 15 residues. This CDR3 is CASSLTSGFTDTQYF. Here the CDR3 DNA reads TGTGCCAGCAGTTTGACTAGCGGCTTCACAGATACGCAGTATTTT.

The chain has TRBV7-8 and TRBJ1-2; weak D call: TRBD1 (5 bases). The germline gives CDR1 SGHVS, CDR2 FQNEAQ. The CDR3 has 15 amino acids. Trimming took off 5 bases at V and 4 bases at J, with 17 bases between the two ends. The CDR3 DNA is TGTGCCAGCAGCCAAACAGGAAGCCTCGTCTATGGCTACACCTTC. Residues: CASSQTGSLVYGYTF.

The chain recombines TRBV18 with TRBJ2-7; 12 positions match TRBD2. CDR3 size: 15 residues. J gave up 3 bases and V 4 bases, and 4 bases lay outside the gene matches. Germline V CDR1 and CDR2: KGHSH, LQKENI. The CDR3 DNA sequence: TGTGCCAGCTCACAGACTAGCGGGAGTCTCTACGAGCAGTACTTC. It is translated as CASSQTSGSLYEQYF.

This clonotype was found once. The chain is built from TRBV20-1 and TRBJ2-1; D might be TRBD1 or TRBD2, each matching 6 bases. V gave up 0 bases and J gave up 6 bases, with 12 bases separating them. CDR3 length: 14 residues. Germline CDR1 DFQATT, CDR2 SNEGSKA (reference sequence). As DNA, the CDR3 is TGCAGTGCTAGAGATTCAAGGGGGGTCAATGAGCAGTTCTTC. As protein: CSARDSRGVNEQFF.

Regarding this clonotype: Since a much larger clone is just one base distant, this may be a read error. CDR3 sequence reads: CASSHPAGATQNF. The CDR3 nucleotides are TGTGCCAGCAGCCACCCGGCGGGGGCTACGCAGAATTTT. V and J are TRBV7-2 and TRBJ2-3; TRBD2 is a possible D gene (7 bases). This CDR3 spans 13 amino acids. CDR1 SGHTA and CDR2 FQGNSA come from the germline V gene. The variable domain in full, completed from reference TRBV7-2 and TRBJ2-3, reads GAGVSQSPSNKVTEKGKDVELRCDPISGHTALYWYRQSLGQGLEFLIYFQGNSAPDKSGLPSDRFSAERTGGSVSTLTIQRTQQEDSAVYLCASSHPAGATQNFGPGTRLTVL.

This clonotype was found many times. The chain recombines TRBV4-3 with TRBJ2-3; D uncertain. The CDR3 sequence is 14 residues long. The germline V gene encodes CDR1 LGHNA and CDR2 YSLEER. The V and J ends lost 0 bases and 3 bases respectively, with 7 bases between them. CDR3 amino acids: CASSQDVRTDTQYF. CDR3 DNA: TGCGCCAGCAGCCAAGATGTCCGAACAGATACGCAGTATTTT.

The chain combines TRBV5-1 with TRBJ2-1, with 12 bases lining up with TRBD2. V shed 1 base, J shed 6 bases, and the junction held 5 bases outside the gene matches. Per the germline V gene, CDR1 is SGHRS and CDR2 is YFSETQ. The CDR3 length is 16 residues. The CDR3 sequence: CASSLWLAGGPNEQFF. The CDR3 DNA reads TGCGCCAGCAGCTTGTGGCTAGCGGGGGGGCCCAATGAGCAGTTCTTC.

The chain links TRBV7-2 to TRBJ2-5, with TRBD1 identical over 7 bases. The CDR3 length is 15 residues. V gave up 5 bases and J gave up 0 bases; unmatched junction bases: 6. Germline V gene lookup returns CDR1 SGHTA and CDR2 FQGNSA. CDR3 nucleotides: TGTGCCAGCAGCGGCCACAGGGGTTACCAAGAGACCCAGTACTTC. It is translated as CASSGHRGYQETQYF.

The chain is built from TRBV5-4 and TRBJ2-2; D gene ambiguous. Germline CDR1 and CDR2: SGHNT and YYREEE (reference sequence). The germline V and J ends were trimmed by 4 bases and 5 bases, with 9 bases remaining between them. This CDR3 spans 13 amino acids. The chain's CDR3 is CASSPPWTGELFF. CDR3 coding DNA: TGTGCCAGCAGCCCGCCGTGGACCGGGGAGCTGTTTTTT.

This clonotype has only a few counts. The genes are TRBV10-3 and TRBJ2-5; D possibly corresponds to TRBD1 (5 bases). V lost 6 bases, J lost 7 bases, and 12 bases lay in between. The CDR3 has 12 residues. Germline V gene data show CDR1 as ENHRY and CDR2 as SYGVKD. In DNA, the CDR3 is TGTGCCATCAGAGAGACAGTTGGGACCCAGTACTTC. This translates into CAIRETVGTQYF.

The rearrangement joins TRBV6-5 to TRBJ2-7, with 7 bases that match TRBD1. Trimming cost V 2 bases and J 1 base; bases outside gene matches: 5. Germline CDR1 is MNHEY and CDR2 is SVGAGI. This CDR3 contains 15 residues. CDR3 protein: CASSYPTDRSYEQYF. Here the CDR3 DNA reads TGTGCCAGCAGTTACCCCACGGACAGGTCCTACGAGCAGTACTTC.

This clonotype showed up just a few times. The CDR3 nucleotides read TGTGCCAGCAGACCGACAGGGTGGGGCTACGAGCAGTACTTC. Its protein is CASRPTGWGYEQYF. The V call is TRBV12-3 or TRBV12-4, the J call TRBJ2-7; TRBD1 agrees at 7 bases. The V and J ends lost 6 bases and 3 bases, in that order; junction bases with no gene match: 8. This CDR3 is 14 amino acids long.

This clonotype was counted many times. V gene TRBV7-9 combines with J gene TRBJ2-5; 7 nucleotides agree with TRBD2. Germline CDR1 and CDR2: SEHNR and FQNEAQ (reference sequence). The trim removed 5 bases at V and 3 bases at J, leaving 9 bases unmatched. The CDR3 has 15 residues. The CDR3 nucleotides read TGTGCCAGCAGCCCTCCCCGCGGGGGAGAAGAGACCCAGTACTTC. Translated: CASSPPRGGEETQYF.

This clonotype was counted a few times. The chain recombines TRBV6-5 with TRBJ2-5, with D uncertain. Germline V lookup: CDR1 MNHEY, CDR2 SVGAGI. This CDR3 is 15 amino acids long. V was trimmed by 0 bases and J by 1 base, leaving 9 bases between them. CDR3 coding DNA: TGTGCCAGCAGTTACTCAGATCCGGTCCAAGAGACCCAGTACTTC. It yields the protein CASSYSDPVQETQYF.